The sequence of this T cell receptor (beta chain) was determined in a study of shared clonotypes between healthy human individuals. Measured with immunoSEQ multiplex PCR; TCRdb has only the in-frame clones, and not every one. The table lists 2 million to 2.5 million clones, more than 90% of them singletons, with less than 0.15% in the top ten. CDR3 length equals 17 residues. V was pared by 0 bases and J by 0 bases, with 2 bases of the junction left unmatched. CDR1 SGHKS and CDR2 YYEKEE come from the germline V gene (reference sequence). The chain has TRBV5-5 and TRBJ1-6, with 8 bases fitting TRBD1. This receptor was obtained from a man aged 18-30 years in good health. Sequencing was done on a sample of naive CD4+ T cells sorted from blood. Subset indicated: CD45RA+ positively selected. CDR3 residues: CASSLDRGSSYNSPLHF. The CDR3 DNA sequence: TGTGCCAGCAGCTTGGACAGGGGGAGCTCCTATAATTCACCCCTCCACTTT.